These T cell receptor beta chains were read from a single sample in a study of control samples from healthy donors and cancer patients. Method: immunoSEQ multiplex PCR; TCRdb's copy keeps in-frame clones and lacks some. This sample has 57,000 or so clones, with almost 90% found just once. Sequenced sample: PBMCs. The receptors shown here come from a man in his sixties with colorectal cancer. Each CDR3 is given without its conserved first and last residue. Each record gives: clone size, J gene, V gene, CDR3 protein. Clone size is stated in some rows and not others, as once, few, many or a class when expanded.

.,TRBJ1-1,TRBV6-5,ASTRDINTEAF
.,TRBJ1-3,TRBV5-1,ASSLRESGAGNTIY
.,TRBJ1-1,TRBV2,ASRPQGGNTEAF
.,TRBJ1-2,TRBV12-3/TRBV12-4,ASTYRGGRGYT
.,TRBJ2-5,TRBV29-1,SADPGLQETQY
.,TRBJ2-6,TRBV2,ASKDSISSGANVLT
.,TRBJ1-5,TRBV19,ASSIGHGTGTYSNQPQH
.,TRBJ1-2,TRBV18,ASSPRQDGYT
.,TRBJ2-7,TRBV11-2,ASSLEGGSSYEQY
few,TRBJ1-6,TRBV11-2,ASSSDPGDNSPLH
.,TRBJ1-2,TRBV18,ASSPRPDRVWSGYGYT
.,TRBJ1-2,TRBV2,ASSDATESGGYT
.,TRBJ1-5,TRBV9,ASSEHQPQH
.,TRBJ1-5,TRBV19,ASSIEGQPQH
.,TRBJ2-7,TRBV19,ASSIGRLAGAYEQY